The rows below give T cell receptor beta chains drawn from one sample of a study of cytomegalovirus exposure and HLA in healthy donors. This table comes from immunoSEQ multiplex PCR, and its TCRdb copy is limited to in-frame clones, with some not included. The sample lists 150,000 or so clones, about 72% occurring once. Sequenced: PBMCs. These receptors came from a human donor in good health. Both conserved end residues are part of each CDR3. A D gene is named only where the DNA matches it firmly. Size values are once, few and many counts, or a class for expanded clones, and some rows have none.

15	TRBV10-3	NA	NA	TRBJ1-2	TGTGCCATCAGTGAGTCGGCACGGGGGTCCTATGGCTACACCTTC	CAISESARGSYGYTF
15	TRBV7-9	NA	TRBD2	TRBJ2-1	TGTGCCGGCAGCCTGGGCGGGGGGCTCAACAATGAGCAGTTCTTC	CAGSLGGGLNNEQFF
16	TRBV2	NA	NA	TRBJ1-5	TGTGCCAGCAGTGAGGGAGGGATTCTCAGCAATCAGCCCCAGCATTTT	CASSEGGILSNQPQHF
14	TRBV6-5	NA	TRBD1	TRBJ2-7	TGTGCCAGCAGTAGGGGACAGGGTGACTACGAGCAGTACTTC	CASSRGQGDYEQYF
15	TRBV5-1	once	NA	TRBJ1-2	TGCGCCAGCAGCTTGGGTTACCCGAGGGACTATGGCTACACCTTC	CASSLGYPRDYGYTF
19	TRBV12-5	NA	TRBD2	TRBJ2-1	TGTGCTAGTGGTTTGCCCGTCCCCCTCATCTCTAGCGGGGAGAATGAGCAGTTCTTC	CASGLPVPLISSGENEQFF
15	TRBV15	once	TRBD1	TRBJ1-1	TGTGCCACCAGCAGGGACAGGGCCATGGGCACTGAAGCTTTCTTT	CATSRDRAMGTEAFF
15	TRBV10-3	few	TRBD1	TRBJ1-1	TGTGCCATCAGTAACCACAGGGGGCGGAACACTGAAGCTTTCTTT	CAISNHRGRNTEAFF
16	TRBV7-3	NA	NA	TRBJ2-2	TGTGCCAGCAGCCCCCTACCCCCGGGGAACACCGGGGAGCTGTTTTTT	CASSPLPPGNTGELFF
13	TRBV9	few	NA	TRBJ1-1	TGTGCCAGCAGCTTGGACATGAACACTGAAGCTTTCTTT	CASSLDMNTEAFF
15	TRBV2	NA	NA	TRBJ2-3	TGTGCCAGCAGTCCGGGACTCGGATCGACGGATACGCAGTATTTT	CASSPGLGSTDTQYF
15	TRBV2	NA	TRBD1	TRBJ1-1	TGTGCCAGCAGAGGCGACAGGGTGGGGAACACTGAAGCTTTCTTT	CASRGDRVGNTEAFF
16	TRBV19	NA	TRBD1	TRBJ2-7	TGTGCCACCCGAGCTAAACGGACAGGGAGCTCCTACGAGCAGTACTTC	CATRAKRTGSSYEQYF
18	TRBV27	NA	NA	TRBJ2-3	TGTGCCAGCAGTTCCCGGTATTCCGACGGCCGGGGCACAGATACGCAGTATTTT	CASSSRYSDGRGTDTQYF
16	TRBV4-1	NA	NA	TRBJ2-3	TGCGCCAGCAGCCAAGGGATCCCGGGAGGCACAGATACGCAGTATTTT	CASSQGIPGGTDTQYF